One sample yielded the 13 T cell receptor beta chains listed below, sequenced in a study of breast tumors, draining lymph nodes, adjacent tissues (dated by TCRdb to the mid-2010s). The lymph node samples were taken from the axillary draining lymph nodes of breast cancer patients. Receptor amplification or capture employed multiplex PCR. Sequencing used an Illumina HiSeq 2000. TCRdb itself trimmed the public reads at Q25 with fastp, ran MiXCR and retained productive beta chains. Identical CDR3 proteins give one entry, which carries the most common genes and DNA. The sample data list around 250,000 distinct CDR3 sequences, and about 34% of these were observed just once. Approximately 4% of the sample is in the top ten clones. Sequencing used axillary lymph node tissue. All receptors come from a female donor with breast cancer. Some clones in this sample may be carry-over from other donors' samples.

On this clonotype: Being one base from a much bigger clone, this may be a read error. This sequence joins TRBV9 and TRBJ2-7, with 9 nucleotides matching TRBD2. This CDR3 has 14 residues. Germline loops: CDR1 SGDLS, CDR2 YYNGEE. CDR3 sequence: CASSPTQAGGEQSF. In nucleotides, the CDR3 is TGTGCCAGCAGCCCAACCCAAGCGGGAGGCGAGCAGTCCTTC.

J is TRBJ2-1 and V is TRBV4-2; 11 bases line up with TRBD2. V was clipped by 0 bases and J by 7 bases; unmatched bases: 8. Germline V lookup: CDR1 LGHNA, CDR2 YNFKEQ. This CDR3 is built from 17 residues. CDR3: CASSQEGTSGGWNEQFF. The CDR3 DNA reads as TGTGCCAGCAGCCAAGAAGGAACTAGCGGGGGATGGAATGAGCAGTTCTTC.

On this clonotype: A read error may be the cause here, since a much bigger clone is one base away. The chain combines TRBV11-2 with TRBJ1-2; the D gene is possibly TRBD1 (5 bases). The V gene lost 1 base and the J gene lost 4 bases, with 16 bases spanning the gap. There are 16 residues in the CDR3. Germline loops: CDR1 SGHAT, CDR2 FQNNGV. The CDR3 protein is CASSLGGGALVYGYTF. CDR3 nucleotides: TGTGCCAGCAGCTTAGGAGGAGGGGCTTTGGTCTATGGCTACACCTTC.

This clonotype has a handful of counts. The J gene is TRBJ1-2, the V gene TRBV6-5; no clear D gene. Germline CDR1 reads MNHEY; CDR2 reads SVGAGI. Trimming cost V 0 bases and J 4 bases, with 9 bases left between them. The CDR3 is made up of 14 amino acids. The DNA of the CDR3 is TGTGCCAGCAGTTACTCTCGGGAAATCTATGGCTACACCTTC. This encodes CASSYSREIYGYTF.

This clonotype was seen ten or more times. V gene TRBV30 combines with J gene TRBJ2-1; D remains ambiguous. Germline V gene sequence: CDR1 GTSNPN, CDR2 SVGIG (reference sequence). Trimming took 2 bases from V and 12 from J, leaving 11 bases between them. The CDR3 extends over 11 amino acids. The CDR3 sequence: CAWSPQSGQFF. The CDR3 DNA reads TGTGCCTGGAGTCCCCAATCGGGGCAGTTCTTC.

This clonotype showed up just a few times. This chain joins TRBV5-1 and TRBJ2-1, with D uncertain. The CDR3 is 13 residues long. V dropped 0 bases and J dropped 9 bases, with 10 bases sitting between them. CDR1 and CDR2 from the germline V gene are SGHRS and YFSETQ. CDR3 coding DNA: TGCGCCAGCAGCTTGGCCGGACCCGGTGAGCAGTTCTTC. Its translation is CASSLAGPGEQFF.

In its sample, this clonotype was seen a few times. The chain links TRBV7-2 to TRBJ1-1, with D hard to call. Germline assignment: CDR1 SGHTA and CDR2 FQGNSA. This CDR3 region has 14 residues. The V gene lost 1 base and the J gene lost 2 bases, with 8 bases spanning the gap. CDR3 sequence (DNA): TGTGCCAGCAGCTTAGATGTCCGTAACACTGAAGCTTTCTTT. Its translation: CASSLDVRNTEAFF.

The CDR3 DNA is TGTGCCAGCAGCCACATCCGGGACGTAGGCTACAATGAGCAGTTCTTC. Translating it yields CASSHIRDVGYNEQFF. The chain couples TRBV12-3 or TRBV12-4 to TRBJ2-1; D could derive from TRBD1 or TRBD2 (5 bases each). The V gene lost 6 bases and the J gene lost 3 bases, with 18 bases spanning the gap. The CDR3 totals 16 residues.

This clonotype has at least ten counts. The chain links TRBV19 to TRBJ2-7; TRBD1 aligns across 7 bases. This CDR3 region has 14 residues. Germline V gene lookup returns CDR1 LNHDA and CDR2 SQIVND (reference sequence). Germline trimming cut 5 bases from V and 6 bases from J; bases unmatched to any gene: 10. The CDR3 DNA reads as TGTGCCAGTAGTCGGCAGGGGGAAAACCGCGAGCAGTACTTC. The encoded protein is CASSRQGENREQYF.

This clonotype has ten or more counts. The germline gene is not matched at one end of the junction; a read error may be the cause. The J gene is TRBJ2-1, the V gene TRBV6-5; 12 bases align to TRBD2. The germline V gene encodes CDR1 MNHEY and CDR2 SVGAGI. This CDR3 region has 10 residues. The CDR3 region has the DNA TGTGCCAGAAGACTAGCGGGAGAGGTCTTC. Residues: CARRLAGEVF.

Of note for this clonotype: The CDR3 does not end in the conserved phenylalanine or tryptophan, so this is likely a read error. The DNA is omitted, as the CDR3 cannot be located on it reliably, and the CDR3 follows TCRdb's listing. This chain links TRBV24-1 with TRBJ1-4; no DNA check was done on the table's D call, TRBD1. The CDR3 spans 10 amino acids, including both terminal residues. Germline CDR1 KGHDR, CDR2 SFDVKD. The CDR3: CATSDSGTGI.

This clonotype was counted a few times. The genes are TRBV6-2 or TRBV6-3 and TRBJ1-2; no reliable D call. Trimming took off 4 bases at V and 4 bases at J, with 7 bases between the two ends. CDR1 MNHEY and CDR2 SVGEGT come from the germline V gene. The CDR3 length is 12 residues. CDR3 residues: CASSSSAYGYTF. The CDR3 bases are TGTGCCAGCAGTTCCTCGGCCTATGGCTACACCTTC.

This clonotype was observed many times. The CDR3 sequence is CASSLARTSTDTQYF. The CDR3 coding sequence is TGCGCCAGCAGCTTGGCCCGAACTAGCACAGATACGCAGTATTTT. The genes are TRBV5-1 and TRBJ2-3; D is unclear. Germline assignment: CDR1 SGHRS and CDR2 YFSETQ. The germline V and J ends were trimmed by 0 bases and 0 bases, with 8 bases remaining between them. The CDR3 is made up of 15 amino acids.